Presented here are 10 T cell receptor beta chains from one specimen sequenced in a study of shared clonotypes between healthy human individuals. Produced via immunoSEQ multiplex PCR; TCRdb's table is partial and in-frame only. The sample contains roughly 500,000 clones, over 60% of which appear only once. The material sequenced was PBMCs. These receptors all come from a middle-aged woman in good health. Some clones in this sample may be carry-over from other donors' samples.

The V call is TRBV4-2, the J call TRBJ2-5, with TRBD2 identical over 15 bases. V was clipped by 1 base and J by 5 bases; unmatched bases: 11. This CDR3 is built from 19 residues. Per the germline V gene, CDR1 is LGHNA and CDR2 is YNFKEQ. CDR3 bases: TGTGCCAGCAGCCAAGGGGCCGCGGGACTAGCGGGAGGAGGGGAGACCCAGTACTTC. This gives the protein CASSQGAAGLAGGGETQYF.

Concerning this clone itself: This sequence may be a read error, since a much larger clone differs from it by one base. The chain couples TRBV2 to TRBJ1-2; no firm D call. The V gene's germline CDR1 is SNHLY and CDR2 FYNNEI. CDR3 length equals 12 residues. The V end lost 8 bases, the J end lost 8 bases, and 15 bases lay between the germline ends. The CDR3 is CASALGSFGYTF. The CDR3 coding sequence is TGTGCCAGCGCCCTGGGGAGTTTCGGCTACACCTTC.

The gene calls are TRBV29-1 and TRBJ2-7, with a weak D call TRBD1 (6 bases). CDR3 length: 13 amino acids. Germline CDR1 reads SQVTM; CDR2 reads ANQGSEA. The germline V and J ends were trimmed by 1 base and 3 bases, with 10 bases remaining between them. CDR3 sequence: CSVEGPGDYEQYF. The CDR3 DNA reads as TGCAGCGTTGAAGGGCCAGGGGACTACGAGCAGTACTTC.

This clone was recorded at least ten times. V gene TRBV7-9 combines with J gene TRBJ1-1; 8 positions match TRBD1. Germline-derived CDR1 and CDR2 are SEHNR and FQNEAQ (reference sequence). CDR3 size: 14 residues. V lost 6 bases and J lost 1; bases outside the gene matches: 4. CDR3 sequence: CASRADRANTEAFF. CDR3 nucleotide sequence: TGTGCCAGCAGGGCGGACAGGGCGAACACTGAAGCTTTCTTT.

The CDR3 nucleotides are TGTGCCAGCACAAGAGTCTTCGCCGGGGAGCTGTTTTTT. Its protein product is CASTRVFAGELFF. The chain uses TRBV6-5 and TRBJ2-2; D is ambiguous. Germline V gene data show CDR1 as MNHEY and CDR2 as SVGAGI. This CDR3 region has 13 residues. Trimming stripped 7 bases from V and 6 bases from J, with 12 bases between.

V gene TRBV4-1 combines with J gene TRBJ2-1; 8 bases are shared with TRBD2. The CDR3 is 19 amino acids. Unmatched junction bases numbered 17, after V lost 0 bases and J lost 7 bases. Germline V CDR1 and CDR2: MGHRA, YSYEKL. CDR3 amino acids: CASSQERGGRGGPQNEQFF. For the CDR3, the DNA is TGCGCCAGCAGCCAAGAACGGGGGGGCCGGGGAGGGCCTCAGAATGAGCAGTTCTTC.

The gene calls are TRBV28 and TRBJ1-1, with unresolved D. The length of the CDR3 is 11 residues. V lost 2 bases to trimming and J lost 6 bases, with 4 bases between them. Germline V gives CDR1 MDHEN, CDR2 SYDVKM. The CDR3 reads CASSLRAEAFF. As DNA, the CDR3 is TGTGCCAGCAGTTTAAGGGCTGAAGCTTTCTTT.

The V gene is TRBV6-6, the J gene TRBJ1-1; tentatively, D is TRBD1 (6 bases). Germline CDR1 is MNHNY and CDR2 is SVGAGI (reference sequence). The CDR3 sequence is 15 residues long. V was shortened by 7 bases and J by 1 base, with 16 bases between the two germline ends. The CDR3 DNA sequence: TGTGCCAGCACCAATCAGGGGCGGTCGAACACTGAAGCTTTCTTT. Amino acid sequence: CASTNQGRSNTEAFF.

The chain uses TRBV2 and TRBJ2-4; D remains ambiguous. The CDR3 is made up of 14 amino acids. The germline V gene has CDR1 SNHLY and CDR2 FYNNEI. The V end was cut by 2 bases, the J end by 4 bases, with 9 bases between. The CDR3 sequence is CASSESRSKNIQYF. The CDR3 nucleotides read TGTGCCAGCAGTGAATCCCGGAGTAAAAACATTCAGTACTTC.

The chain recombines TRBV6-5 with TRBJ2-7; D is perhaps TRBD2 (5 bases). CDR1 is MNHEY and CDR2 is SVGAGI in the germline V gene. V dropped 0 bases and J dropped 1 base, with 7 bases sitting between them. There are 14 residues in the CDR3. The CDR3 region has the DNA TGTGCCAGCAGTTACTCTCCGGGATCCTACGAGCAGTACTTC. Translating it yields CASSYSPGSYEQYF.